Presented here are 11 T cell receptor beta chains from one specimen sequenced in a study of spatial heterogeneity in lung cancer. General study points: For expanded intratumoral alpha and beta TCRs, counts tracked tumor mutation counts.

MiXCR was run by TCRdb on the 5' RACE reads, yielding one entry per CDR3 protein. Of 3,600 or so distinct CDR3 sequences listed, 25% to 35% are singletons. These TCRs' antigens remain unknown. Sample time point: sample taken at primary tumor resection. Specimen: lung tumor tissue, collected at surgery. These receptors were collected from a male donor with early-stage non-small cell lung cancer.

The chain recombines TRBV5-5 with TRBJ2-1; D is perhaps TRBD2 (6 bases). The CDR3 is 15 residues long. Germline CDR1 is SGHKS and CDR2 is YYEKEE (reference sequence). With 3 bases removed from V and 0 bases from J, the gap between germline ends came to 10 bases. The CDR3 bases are TGTGCCAGCAGCTGGGACTGGCCCTCCTACAATGAGCAGTTCTTC. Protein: CASSWDWPSYNEQFF.

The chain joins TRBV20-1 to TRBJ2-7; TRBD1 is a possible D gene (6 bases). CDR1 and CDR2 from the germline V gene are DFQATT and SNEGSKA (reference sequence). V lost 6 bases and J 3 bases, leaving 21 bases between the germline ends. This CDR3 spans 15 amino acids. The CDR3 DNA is TGCAGTGCCCAGGCCCCGGACAGCGCGATCTACGAGCAGTACTTC. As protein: CSAQAPDSAIYEQYF.

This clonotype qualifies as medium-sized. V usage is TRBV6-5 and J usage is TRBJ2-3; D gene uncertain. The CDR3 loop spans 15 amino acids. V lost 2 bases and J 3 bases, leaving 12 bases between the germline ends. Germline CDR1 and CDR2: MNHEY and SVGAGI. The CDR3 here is CASSYRPERTDTQYF. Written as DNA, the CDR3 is TGTGCCAGCAGTTACCGCCCTGAGAGAACAGATACGCAGTATTTT.

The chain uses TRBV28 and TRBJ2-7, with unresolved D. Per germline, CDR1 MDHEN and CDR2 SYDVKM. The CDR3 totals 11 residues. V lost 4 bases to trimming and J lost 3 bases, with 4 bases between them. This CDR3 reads CASSSHYEQYF. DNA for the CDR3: TGTGCCAGCAGTTCCCACTACGAGCAGTACTTC.

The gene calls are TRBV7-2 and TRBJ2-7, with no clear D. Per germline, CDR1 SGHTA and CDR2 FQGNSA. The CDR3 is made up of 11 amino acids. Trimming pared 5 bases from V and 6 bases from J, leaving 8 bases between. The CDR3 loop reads CASSLVSEQYF. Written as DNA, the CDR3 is TGTGCCAGCAGCCTAGTTTCCGAGCAGTACTTC.

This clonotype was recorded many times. In nucleotides, the CDR3 is TGTGCCAGCAGCCGACAGGGGTCCTACGAGCAGTACTTC. Translating gives CASSRQGSYEQYF. The V and J genes are TRBV11-3 and TRBJ2-7, with 8 bases that match TRBD1. V dropped 5 bases and J dropped 1; count of bases not matched to a gene: 1. This CDR3 has 13 residues. Germline V gene sequence: CDR1 SGHNT, CDR2 YENEEA.

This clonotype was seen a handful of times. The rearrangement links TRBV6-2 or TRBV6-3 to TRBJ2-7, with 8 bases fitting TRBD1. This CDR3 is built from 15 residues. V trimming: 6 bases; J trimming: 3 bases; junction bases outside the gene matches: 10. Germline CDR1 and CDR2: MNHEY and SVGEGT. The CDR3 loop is CASSQPRDRIYEQYF. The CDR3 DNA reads TGTGCCAGCAGCCAGCCCCGGGACAGGATCTACGAGCAGTACTTC.

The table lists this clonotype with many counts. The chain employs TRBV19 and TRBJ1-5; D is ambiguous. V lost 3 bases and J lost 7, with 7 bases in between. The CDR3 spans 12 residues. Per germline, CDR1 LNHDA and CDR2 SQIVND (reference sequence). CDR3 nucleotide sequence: TGTGCCAGTAGTATGGACGAGCAGCCCCAGCATTTT. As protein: CASSMDEQPQHF.

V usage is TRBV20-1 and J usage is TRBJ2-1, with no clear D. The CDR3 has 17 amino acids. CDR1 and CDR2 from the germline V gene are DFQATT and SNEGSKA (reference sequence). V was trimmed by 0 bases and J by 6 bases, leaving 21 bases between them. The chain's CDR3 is CSARDTLHGAVVNEQFF. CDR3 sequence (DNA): TGCAGTGCTAGAGATACCTTACACGGAGCCGTAGTCAATGAGCAGTTCTTC.

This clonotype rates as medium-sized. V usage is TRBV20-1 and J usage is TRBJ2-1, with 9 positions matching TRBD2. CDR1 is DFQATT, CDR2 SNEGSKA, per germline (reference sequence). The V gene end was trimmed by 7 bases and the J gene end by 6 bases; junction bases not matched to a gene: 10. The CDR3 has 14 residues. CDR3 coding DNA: TGCAGTGTGCTCGCCGGGACTAGCTCCAATGAGCAGTTCTTC. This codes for CSVLAGTSSNEQFF.

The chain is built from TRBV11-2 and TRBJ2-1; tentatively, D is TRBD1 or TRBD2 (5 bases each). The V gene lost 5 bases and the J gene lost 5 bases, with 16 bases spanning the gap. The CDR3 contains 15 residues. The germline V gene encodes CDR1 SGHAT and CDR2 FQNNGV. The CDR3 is CASSPRDRRDNEQFF. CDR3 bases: TGTGCCAGCAGCCCTAGGGACCGACGGGACAATGAGCAGTTCTTC.